The clone carrying this T cell receptor beta chain has only a few counts. This specimen belongs to a study of cytomegalovirus exposure and HLA in healthy donors. V lost 6 bases and J lost 0; bases outside the gene matches: 7. The CDR3 consists of 15 residues. Per germline, CDR1 SNHLY and CDR2 FYNNEI. Primers included in the PCR were 60 Vbeta and 13 Jbeta primers. Clones were sequenced by immunoSEQ multiplex PCR, and TCRdb holds only the in-frame ones, with some missing. The table lists around 210,000 clones, 70% to 90% of them singletons, with roughly 0.24% in the top ten. The sample comprised PBMCs. The chain employs TRBV2 and TRBJ2-5; 7 bases align to TRBD2. This TCR was sampled from a girl aged 2-15 years in good health and CMV-seronegative. The CDR3 DNA is TGTGCCAGCAGCAAAAGCGGGGCTAACCAAGAGACCCAGTACTTC. Translating gives CASSKSGANQETQYF.